Below are 28 T cell receptor beta chains sequenced from a single sample in a study of blood T cell repertoires in COVID-19. Using immunoSEQ multiplex PCR, the repertoire was profiled, and TCRdb retains in-frame clones only, with some absent. The data contain fewer than 45,000 clones, around nine tenths of them singletons. Sequenced input: peripheral blood. All receptors derive from a woman aged 40-49 years with acute or convalescent COVID-19.

V usage is TRBV27 and J usage is TRBJ2-3; perhaps TRBD2 as D (6 bases). The CDR3 is 15 amino acids. From germline, CDR1 is MNHEY and CDR2 SMNVEV (reference sequence). V shed 1 base and J shed 6 bases, with 14 bases lying between them. The CDR3 loop is CASSLYGTAVDTQYF. CDR3 sequence (DNA): TGTGCCAGCAGTTTATATGGGACTGCCGTGGATACGCAGTATTTT.

The chain is built from TRBV7-6 and TRBJ2-1; 12 positions match TRBD2. Germline V CDR1 and CDR2: SGHVS, FNYEAQ. V lost 1 base to trimming and J lost 0 bases; unmatched junction nucleotides: 7. This CDR3 contains 19 residues. This CDR3 is CASSLELGTSGFSYNEQFF. DNA for the CDR3: TGTGCCAGCAGCTTAGAGCTCGGGACTAGCGGGTTCTCCTACAATGAGCAGTTCTTC.

The chain recombines TRBV6-6 with TRBJ1-1, with TRBD1 as a possible D gene (5 bases). The CDR3 is 15 amino acids. Germline lookup yields CDR1 MNHNY and CDR2 SVGAGI (reference sequence). V lost 6 bases, J lost 7 bases, and 21 bases lay in between. The CDR3 region is CASRGGVSRNIEAFF. CDR3 bases: TGTGCCAGCAGGGGGGGAGTAAGTAGGAATATTGAAGCTTTCTTT.

This chain connects TRBV6-4 to TRBJ1-1, with D uncertain. The CDR3 is made up of 16 amino acids. Trimming shortened V by 5 bases and J by 1 base, and 17 bases separated the two germline ends. Germline CDR1 reads MRHNA; CDR2 reads SNTAGT. The CDR3 loop reads CASSRPLWETNTEAFF. CDR3 in DNA: TGTGCCAGCAGTCGCCCGTTGTGGGAGACGAACACTGAAGCTTTCTTT.

The rearrangement uses TRBV11-2 and TRBJ2-4, with a possible D match to TRBD1 (5 bases). Germline V gene lookup returns CDR1 SGHAT and CDR2 FQNNGV. This CDR3 has 16 amino acids. V lost 1 base, J lost 1 base, and 11 bases lay in between. This CDR3 is CASSLAQGLAKNIQYF. CDR3 bases: TGTGCCAGCAGCTTAGCCCAGGGCTTGGCCAAAAACATTCAGTACTTC.

This clone was recorded a few times. The chain carries TRBV5-4 and TRBJ1-4; 7 nucleotides align to TRBD1. This CDR3 is built from 11 residues. The trim removed 4 bases at V and 14 bases at J, leaving 5 bases unmatched. The germline CDR1 and CDR2 sequences are SGHNT and YYREEE (reference sequence). The CDR3 region is CASSGMGQLFF. The CDR3 DNA sequence: TGTGCCAGCAGCGGAATGGGACAGCTGTTTTTT.

This chain joins TRBV11-3 and TRBJ1-1; D is unclear. Trimming removed 5 bases from V and 3 bases from J, with 10 bases in between. Germline V CDR1 and CDR2: SGHNT, YENEEA. CDR3 size: 13 residues. The CDR3 nucleotides are TGTGCCAGCAGCCATCAACGGGACACTGAAGCTTTCTTT. Translating it yields CASSHQRDTEAFF.

The rearrangement joins TRBV6-6 to TRBJ1-5; 8 nucleotides match TRBD1. CDR1 is MNHNY and CDR2 is SVGAGI in the germline V gene (reference sequence). CDR3 length: 16 amino acids. V lost 5 bases, J lost 1 base, and 7 bases stayed unmatched. CDR3 nucleotides: TGTGCCAGCAGTCTTTTAGGACAGGGAAGCAATCAGCCCCAGCATTTT. This sequence encodes CASSLLGQGSNQPQHF.

The V gene is TRBV28, the J gene TRBJ2-7; 9 bases match TRBD1. This CDR3 spans 16 amino acids. The V gene end was trimmed by 1 base and the J gene end by 5 bases; junction bases not matched to a gene: 9. CDR1 is MDHEN and CDR2 is SYDVKM in the germline V gene. The CDR3 DNA follows: TGTGCCAGCAGTTTATCCCCGGGACAGGGTCGGGACGAGCAGTACTTC. Its translation is CASSLSPGQGRDEQYF.

A single count supports this clone. The rearrangement links TRBV6-5 to TRBJ2-3; no definite D call. Germline CDR1 reads MNHEY; CDR2 reads SVGAGI. The V gene lost 8 bases and the J gene lost 0 bases, with 15 bases spanning the gap. This CDR3 is built from 15 residues. The CDR3 nucleotides read TGTGCCAGCGGTCCCCCAGACTCTAGCACAGATACGCAGTATTTT. This encodes CASGPPDSSTDTQYF.

This clone has only one observation. The chain couples TRBV7-2 to TRBJ1-3; a weak D match, TRBD1 (5 bases). CDR3 size: 16 residues. The germline gives CDR1 SGHTA, CDR2 FQGNSA. V was trimmed by 2 bases and J by 1 base, leaving 12 bases between them. Written as DNA, the CDR3 is TGTGCCAGCAGCTTAACAACCAGGGTATCTGGAAACACCATATATTTT. It encodes CASSLTTRVSGNTIYF.

The rearrangement links TRBV4-2 to TRBJ2-7, with a tentative D call TRBD2 (6 bases). CDR1 is LGHNA, CDR2 YNFKEQ, per germline. The V end lost 0 bases, the J end lost 9 bases, and 12 bases lay between the germline ends. The CDR3 runs to 13 residues. In nucleotides, the CDR3 is TGTGCCAGCAGCCAAGAATTGGAGGGTGGGCAGTACTTC. As protein: CASSQELEGGQYF.

This rearrangement joins TRBV6-5 to TRBJ2-3; 8 nucleotides agree with TRBD1. With V trimmed by 2 bases and J by 4 bases, 5 bases remained unmatched. The CDR3 runs to 15 residues. Germline V gene lookup returns CDR1 MNHEY and CDR2 SVGAGI. DNA for the CDR3: TGTGCCAGCAGTTACAGGGGCAGGGGGCCAGATACGCAGTATTTT. This translates into CASSYRGRGPDTQYF.

J is TRBJ2-5 and V is TRBV2, with 7 bases fitting TRBD2. The CDR3 runs 15 residues. Trimming took 6 bases from V and 5 from J; bases not matched to a gene: 12. Germline V gene data show CDR1 as SNHLY and CDR2 as FYNNEI. The CDR3 DNA reads as TGTGCCAGCAGACCGAGCGGGGCTGGCTGGGAGACCCAGTACTTC. Translated: CASRPSGAGWETQYF.

This clone is medium-sized within its sample. V usage is TRBV2 and J usage is TRBJ1-6; D gene unclear. V dropped 5 bases and J dropped 8 bases, with 10 bases sitting between them. The CDR3 contains 13 residues. Germline assignment: CDR1 SNHLY and CDR2 FYNNEI. This CDR3 reads CASSWQEDSPLHF. The DNA for the CDR3 is TGTGCCAGCAGTTGGCAGGAAGATTCACCCCTCCACTTT.

The genes are TRBV13 and TRBJ1-3; 9 bases fit TRBD1. The CDR3 is 15 amino acids. The ends lost 4 bases at V and 4 bases at J; junction bases unmatched: 5. Germline V gene lookup returns CDR1 PRHDT and CDR2 FYEKMQ (reference sequence). This chain's CDR3 is CASSSGQGTGNTIYF. The CDR3 DNA reads TGTGCCAGCAGCTCCGGACAGGGGACGGGAAACACCATATATTTT.

This rearrangement joins TRBV28 to TRBJ1-4; 10 bases are a match to TRBD1. The germline CDR1 and CDR2 sequences are MDHEN and SYDVKM. V shed 6 bases, J shed 8 bases, and the junction held 15 bases outside the gene matches. CDR3 length equals 17 residues. The DNA of the CDR3 is TGTGCCAGCAGGGGGACAGGGGTAGCCCAGACTGGGGAAAAACTGTTTTTT. It specifies CASRGTGVAQTGEKLFF.

This clone has only one observation. The rearrangement links TRBV19 to TRBJ2-5; a possible D gene is TRBD2 (7 bases). Germline lookup yields CDR1 LNHDA and CDR2 SQIVND (reference sequence). V was clipped by 5 bases and J by 3 bases, with 13 bases between them. CDR3 size: 14 residues. The CDR3 DNA follows: TGTGCCAGTAGTGACACAGGGAGGGAAGAGACCCAGTACTTC. Its protein product is CASSDTGREETQYF.

The chain employs TRBV3-1 (or the pseudogene TRBV3-2) and TRBJ1-1; D gene ambiguous. Germline lookup yields CDR1 LGHDT and CDR2 YNNKEL (reference sequence). The CDR3 has 13 residues. V lost 5 bases, J lost 1 base, and 8 bases lay in between. CDR3 sequence (DNA): TGTGCCAGCAGCTGGCGGTCGAACACTGAAGCTTTCTTT. Protein: CASSWRSNTEAFF.

This clone was found once. This chain links TRBV6-5 with TRBJ2-1; TRBD2 agrees at 14 bases. The V and J ends lost 8 bases and 8 bases, in that order; junction bases with no gene match: 8. The germline gives CDR1 MNHEY, CDR2 SVGAGI. The CDR3 runs to 15 residues. The CDR3 nucleotides are TGTGCCAGCTTCCGACTAGCGGGGGGGATGGATGAGCAGTTCTTC. Encoded protein: CASFRLAGGMDEQFF.

The chain has TRBV5-1 and TRBJ1-3, with TRBD1 identical over 7 bases. Germline values: CDR1 SGHRS, CDR2 YFSETQ. The CDR3 runs 14 residues. The V gene end was trimmed by 4 bases and the J gene end by 2 bases; junction bases not matched to a gene: 3. The CDR3 here is CASSPGGPGNTIYF. CDR3 DNA: TGCGCCAGCAGCCCAGGGGGTCCTGGAAACACCATATATTTT.

The V call is TRBV28, the J call TRBJ1-5; the match to TRBD1 covers 7 bases. The CDR3 runs to 15 residues. CDR1 and CDR2 (germline): MDHEN, SYDVKM. The J segment lost 2 bases and the V segment lost 2 bases, leaving 3 bases of the junction unmatched. The CDR3 is CASSLVQGRNQPQHF. The CDR3 region has the DNA TGTGCCAGCAGTTTAGTACAGGGGCGCAATCAGCCCCAGCATTTT.

A single count supports this clone. This chain connects TRBV5-1 to TRBJ2-7, with a weak D call TRBD1 (6 bases). CDR1 and CDR2 from the germline V gene are SGHRS and YFSETQ. The CDR3 length is 16 residues. V lost 1 base to trimming and J lost 2 bases, with 16 bases between them. The CDR3 DNA follows: TGCGCCAGCAGCTTGAGGTTCGGACAGCCTCCCTACGAGCAGTACTTC. It yields the protein CASSLRFGQPPYEQYF. Complete variable domain (other parts from reference TRBV5-1 and TRBJ2-7): KAGVTQTPRYLIKTRGQQVTLSCSPISGHRSVSWYQQTPGQGLQFLFEYFSETQRNKGNFPGRFSGRQFSNSRSEMNVSTLELGDSALYLCASSLRFGQPPYEQYFGPGTRLTVT.

J is TRBJ1-1 and V is TRBV10-2; tentatively, D is TRBD1 (5 bases). This CDR3 contains 12 residues. Trimming removed 7 bases at V and 7 bases at J, with 13 bases between. Germline assignment: CDR1 WSHSY and CDR2 SAAADI. The CDR3 nucleotides are TGCGCCAGCAATGAAGGGGATGATGAAGCTTTCTTT. Translated: CASNEGDDEAFF.

This chain uses TRBV19 with TRBJ1-2; 7 nucleotides line up with TRBD1. This CDR3 comprises 14 residues. CDR1 LNHDA and CDR2 SQIVND come from the germline V gene (reference sequence). The V and J ends lost 3 bases and 3 bases, in that order; junction bases with no gene match: 4. The CDR3 nucleotides are TGTGCCAGTAGTATTTGGACAGGCGACTATGGCTACACCTTC. Translated, it gives CASSIWTGDYGYTF.

The rearrangement uses TRBV25-1 and TRBJ1-6; D is perhaps TRBD1 (5 bases). The CDR3 runs to 15 residues. V was pared by 1 base and J by 15 bases, with 19 bases between. The germline V gene encodes CDR1 MGHDK and CDR2 SYGVNS. The CDR3 bases are TGTGCCAGCAGTGAATCGGGCGGGAGTCTGGGGGACCTCCACTTT. Encoded protein: CASSESGGSLGDLHF.

V usage is TRBV18 and J usage is TRBJ2-1, with 12 bases identical to TRBD1. V lost 4 bases and J lost 8; bases outside the gene matches: 6. CDR1 is KGHSH, CDR2 LQKENI, per germline. The CDR3 covers 15 residues. The CDR3 here is CASSRDRGHPYEQFF. In nucleotides, the CDR3 is TGTGCCAGCTCACGGGACAGGGGGCACCCATATGAGCAGTTCTTC.

The chain recombines TRBV5-5 with TRBJ1-6; D possibly corresponds to TRBD1 (5 bases). CDR1 and CDR2 (germline): SGHKS, YYEKEE (reference sequence). The CDR3 runs 18 residues. Deletions cut 4 bases from V and 2 bases from J, with 19 bases between. This CDR3 reads CASSTDGGDSTYNSPLHF. CDR3 in DNA: TGTGCCAGCAGCACTGATGGGGGGGATAGCACCTATAATTCACCCCTCCACTTT.